The 9 T cell receptor beta chains below were found in one sample sequenced in a study of CD8+ T cells in alopecia areata. As the sequencing template, cDNA was produced by extracting RNA and reverse transcribing it. Method: immunoSEQ multiplex PCR; TCRdb's copy keeps in-frame clones and lacks some. The data show roughly 140,000 clones, with around 62% seen just once and 35% to 45% held by the top ten. Sequencing was performed on CD8+ T cells sorted from blood. These receptors all stem from a human donor in good health.

The V call is TRBV5-6, the J call TRBJ2-2; tentative D call: TRBD2 (5 bases). Trimming removed 6 bases from V and 4 bases from J, with 16 bases in between. Germline V gene lookup returns CDR1 SGHDT and CDR2 YYEEEE. This CDR3 is built from 15 residues. The CDR3: CASTPGISSTGELFF. CDR3 coding DNA: TGTGCCAGCACCCCGGGAATCTCGAGCACCGGGGAGCTGTTTTTT. Full variable domain (outside the CDR3, taken from reference TRBV5-6 and TRBJ2-2): DAGVTQSPTHLIKTRGQQVTLRCSPKSGHDTVSWYQQALGQGPQFIFQYYEEEERQRGNFPDRFSGHQFPNYSSELNVNALLLGDSALYLCASTPGISSTGELFFGEGSRLTVL.

The rearrangement joins TRBV19 to TRBJ2-5; the D gene is possibly TRBD2 (6 bases). This CDR3 contains 14 residues. Trimming took off 5 bases at V and 4 bases at J, with 14 bases between the two ends. CDR1 LNHDA and CDR2 SQIVND come from the germline V gene (reference sequence). The CDR3 DNA follows: TGTGCCAGTAGTTCCGGGACTGAGAGAGAGACCCAGTACTTC. This sequence encodes CASSSGTERETQYF. The full variable domain, in which reference TRBV19 and TRBJ2-5 provide the parts outside the CDR3, is DGGITQSPKYLFRKEGQNVTLSCEQNLNHDAMYWYRQDPGQGLRLIYYSQIVNDFQKGDIAEGYSVSREKKESFPLTVTSAQKNPTAFYLCASSSGTERETQYFGPGTRLLVL.

The rearrangement uses TRBV7-9 and TRBJ2-5; tentatively, D is TRBD2 (6 bases). V dropped 3 bases and J dropped 3 bases, with 8 bases sitting between them. The germline V gene has CDR1 SEHNR and CDR2 FQNEAQ (reference sequence). CDR3 length equals 13 residues. CDR3 in amino acids: CASSFPGEETQYF. CDR3 in DNA: TGTGCCAGCAGCTTCCCGGGGGAAGAGACCCAGTACTTC.

This chain joins TRBV29-1 and TRBJ1-2; no reliable D call. Trimming stripped 6 bases from V and 2 bases from J, with 13 bases between. This CDR3 has 13 residues. CDR1 and CDR2 (germline): SQVTM, ANQGSEA. In nucleotides, the CDR3 is TGCAGCGTCTACTCCGGTTCAAACTATGGCTACACCTTC. Residues: CSVYSGSNYGYTF. Together with reference TRBV29-1 and TRBJ1-2, the CDR3 gives the full variable domain: SAVISQKPSRDICQRGTSLTIQCQVDSQVTMMFWYRQQPGQSLTLIATANQGSEATYESGFVIDKFPISRPNLTFSTLTVSNMSPEDSSIYLCSVYSGSNYGYTFGSGTRLTVV.

The chain is built from TRBV11-2 and TRBJ2-7, with D possibly TRBD2 on 6 matching bases. The CDR3 runs to 12 residues. Deletions cut 0 bases from V and 7 bases from J, with 7 bases between. The germline gives CDR1 SGHAT, CDR2 FQNNGV. CDR3 sequence: CASSLEAGEQYF. The CDR3 coding sequence is TGTGCCAGCAGCTTAGAGGCGGGAGAGCAGTACTTC.

The rearrangement links TRBV7-9 to TRBJ2-7, with 9 bases identical to TRBD2. The CDR3 covers 17 residues. Germline values: CDR1 SEHNR, CDR2 FQNEAQ (reference sequence). The chain's CDR3 is CVTSIIGASGTGYEQYF. For the CDR3, the DNA is TGTGTCACCAGCATCATCGGGGCTAGCGGGACCGGGTACGAGCAGTACTTC.

This chain uses TRBV5-1 with TRBJ2-3; 8 bases align to TRBD2. The V segment lost 4 bases and the J segment 5 bases; nucleotides outside the gene matches: 6. The length of the CDR3 is 14 residues. Germline V CDR1 and CDR2: SGHRS, YFSETQ. For the CDR3, the DNA is TGCGCCAGCAGCACAGCGGGAGTCATAGATACGCAGTATTTT. Translated: CASSTAGVIDTQYF.

This clone was seen a few times. The chain carries TRBV5-1 and TRBJ2-2, with 10 bases that match TRBD2. The ends lost 4 bases at V and 6 bases at J; junction bases unmatched: 9. The CDR3 runs 16 residues. The germline V gene encodes CDR1 SGHRS and CDR2 YFSETQ. The CDR3 nucleotides read TGCGCCAGCAGCAAAAGGGCTAGCGGGAGCGCCGGGGAGCTGTTTTTT. Translating it yields CASSKRASGSAGELFF.

The gene calls are TRBV13 and TRBJ2-7; 7 nucleotides align to TRBD1. J lost 3 bases, V lost 5 bases, and 7 bases had no gene match. The CDR3 is 14 residues long. Germline V lookup: CDR1 PRHDT, CDR2 FYEKMQ (reference sequence). The CDR3 bases are TGTGCCAGCAGCGTCCGGGACAGAGGCTACGAGCAGTACTTC. Residues: CASSVRDRGYEQYF.